These 25 T cell receptor beta chains came from one sample sequenced in a study of human T cells and chemical hapten exposure. TCRdb re-called the RACE reads with MiXCR, one entry per CDR3 protein. The sample consists of 85,000 to 95,000 distinct CDR3 sequences, 11% of them appearing once. Described time point: patch test 2, 6 weeks after DPC sensitization. Regarding treatment: therapeutic diphenylcyclopropenone sensitization with weekly scalp DPC. The sequencing here drew on whole blood, taken in connection with sensitization to the hapten diphenylcyclopropenone (DPC). These receptors originate from a man aged 40-55 years with alopecia areata. Some clones in this sample may be carry-over from other donors' samples.

The chain is built from TRBV11-3 and TRBJ2-1; 13 bases fit TRBD2. From germline, CDR1 is SGHNT and CDR2 YENEEA. This CDR3 has 17 amino acids. J lost 7 bases, V lost 5 bases, and 11 bases had no gene match. CDR3: CASSRGAGLAGPNEQFF. The CDR3 DNA reads as TGTGCCAGCAGCCGAGGGGCGGGACTAGCGGGACCAAATGAGCAGTTCTTC.

This chain uses TRBV20-1 with TRBJ2-1; D unclear. The CDR3 runs 13 residues. V lost 3 bases, J lost 6 bases, and 12 bases lay in between. CDR1 and CDR2 (germline): DFQATT, SNEGSKA (reference sequence). The CDR3 DNA reads TGCAGTGCTAGTAATTCGCGAGTCAATGAGCAGTTCTTC. Protein: CSASNSRVNEQFF.

The V call is TRBV27, the J call TRBJ2-2, with 7 positions matching TRBD2. V was pared by 8 bases and J by 7 bases, with 7 bases of the junction left unmatched. Germline CDR1 MNHEY, CDR2 SMNVEV (reference sequence). The length of the CDR3 is 13 residues. DNA of the CDR3: TGTGCCAGCGGCAGGAGGGAGGGCGGGGAGCTGTTTTTT. Translating gives CASGRREGGELFF.

This clonotype was seen a few times. This chain links TRBV11-3 with TRBJ1-1; D is ambiguous. The germline CDR1 and CDR2 sequences are SGHNT and YENEEA. The CDR3 extends over 11 amino acids. Trimming stripped 5 bases from V and 6 bases from J, with 7 bases between. The CDR3 region has the DNA TGTGCCAGCAGCCCCGGGTCTGAAGCTTTCTTT. This sequence encodes CASSPGSEAFF. Drawing the rest from reference TRBV11-3 and TRBJ1-1, the complete variable domain is EAGVVQSPRYKIIEKKQPVAFWCNPISGHNTLYWYLQNLGQGPELLIRYENEEAVDDSQLPKDRFSAERLKGVDSTLKIQPAELGDSAVYLCASSPGSEAFFGQGTRLTVV.

This clonotype was counted many times. This rearrangement joins TRBV14 to TRBJ2-7, with D uncertain. Germline V gene lookup returns CDR1 SGHDN and CDR2 FVKESK. CDR3 size: 17 residues. V was pared by 0 bases and J by 9 bases, with 24 bases between. The CDR3 DNA follows: TGTGCCAGCAGCCAAGATCGGTCGGATTCGCTATTAAACGGGCAGTACTTC. Protein sequence: CASSQDRSDSLLNGQYF.

This clonotype was observed at least ten times. V gene TRBV10-3 combines with J gene TRBJ1-5; D not resolved. This CDR3 contains 13 residues. Germline V CDR1 and CDR2: ENHRY, SYGVKD. The V end lost 2 bases, the J end lost 7 bases, and 9 bases lay between the germline ends. The CDR3 DNA is TGTGCCATCAGTGAGGGGATAGGGCAGCCCCAGCATTTT. It codes for CAISEGIGQPQHF.

The chain couples TRBV5-4 to TRBJ2-3; no clear D gene. Between the trimmed V and J ends, which lost 5 bases and 1 base, there was a span of 11 bases. The CDR3 is made up of 14 amino acids. Germline values: CDR1 SGHNT, CDR2 YYREEE (reference sequence). The CDR3 coding sequence is TGTGCCAGCAGTCCCGGATTGGGCACAGATACGCAGTATTTT. Protein sequence: CASSPGLGTDTQYF. The full variable domain, in which reference TRBV5-4 and TRBJ2-3 provide the parts outside the CDR3, is ETGVTQSPTHLIKTRGQQVTLRCSSQSGHNTVSWYQQALGQGPQFIFQYYREEENGRGNFPPRFSGLQFPNYSSELNVNALELDDSALYLCASSPGLGTDTQYFGPGTRLTVL.

To note about this clonotype: Its ends do not fully match the called genes, so a read error is possible. The chain couples TRBV20-1 to TRBJ2-2; TRBD1 matches at 8 bases. Germline V gives CDR1 DFQATT, CDR2 SNEGSKA (reference sequence). The CDR3 consists of 17 residues. The CDR3 spells CSARGPIGQGNTGALFF. The CDR3 nucleotides read TGCAGTGCTAGAGGACCCATCGGACAGGGAAACACCGGGGCGCTGTTTTTT.

This clonotype was seen only once. The V gene is TRBV5-1, the J gene TRBJ2-1; weak D call: TRBD1 (6 bases). Between the trimmed V and J ends, which lost 3 bases and 6 bases, there was a span of 13 bases. This CDR3 has 14 amino acids. Germline V gene lookup returns CDR1 SGHRS and CDR2 YFSETQ. The CDR3 reads CASSSYSQGNEQFF. CDR3 in DNA: TGCGCCAGCAGCTCATATTCACAGGGCAATGAGCAGTTCTTC.

With regard to this clonotype: Because it lacks the conserved phenylalanine or tryptophan at the end, this CDR3 is likely a read error. The V and J genes are TRBV5-4 and TRBJ1-2, with D hard to call. The CDR3 length is 13 residues. The germline gives CDR1 SGHNT, CDR2 YYREEE (reference sequence). V was clipped by 5 bases and J by 2 bases, with 10 bases between them. The CDR3 bases are TGTGCCAGCAGTTCGGACTGGAACTATGGCTACACCCTC. The encoded protein is CASSSDWNYGYTL.

This clonotype has ten or more counts. The rearrangement joins TRBV5-1 to TRBJ2-3, with TRBD1 matching 7 bases. The CDR3 covers 14 residues. The ends lost 3 bases at V and 4 bases at J; junction bases unmatched: 5. CDR1 is SGHRS and CDR2 is YFSETQ in the germline V gene. DNA for the CDR3: TGCGCCAGCAGCTCGCAGGACAGGCCAGATACGCAGTATTTT. It codes for CASSSQDRPDTQYF.

The J gene is TRBJ1-1, the V gene TRBV14; 10 nucleotides align to TRBD1. V lost 3 bases, J lost 5 bases, and 6 bases stayed unmatched. The CDR3 is 15 amino acids. Per the germline V gene, CDR1 is SGHDN and CDR2 is FVKESK. In nucleotides, the CDR3 is TGTGCCAGCAGCCAGGACAGGGGGAGCGGGACTGAAGCTTTCTTT. Residues: CASSQDRGSGTEAFF.

This clonotype came up a few times. The rearrangement links TRBV6-2 or TRBV6-3 to TRBJ2-1; TRBD1 matches at 7 bases. The V gene's germline CDR1 is MNHEY and CDR2 SVGEGT. The CDR3 runs to 15 residues. Trimming cost V 8 bases and J 0 bases; bases outside gene matches: 7. The CDR3 sequence is CASAPRQGSYNEQFF. The CDR3 region has the DNA TGTGCCAGCGCACCCCGACAGGGCTCCTACAATGAGCAGTTCTTC.

This clonotype was seen many times. The chain combines TRBV6-5 with TRBJ1-6; D is ambiguous. The V gene lost 6 bases and the J gene lost 4 bases, with 10 bases spanning the gap. This CDR3 region has 14 residues. CDR1 and CDR2 from the germline V gene are MNHEY and SVGAGI. The CDR3 spells CASSLAPYNSPLHF. The DNA for the CDR3 is TGTGCCAGCAGCTTGGCTCCTTATAATTCACCCCTCCACTTT.

The chain is built from TRBV10-3 and TRBJ2-1, with TRBD2 identical over 10 bases. This CDR3 region has 18 residues. Trimming removed 4 bases from V and 7 bases from J; junction bases left unmatched: 16. Germline CDR1 and CDR2: ENHRY and SYGVKD. The CDR3 here is CAISGSWASGSMANEQFF. The CDR3, as DNA: TGTGCCATCAGTGGAAGTTGGGCTAGCGGGAGTATGGCGAATGAGCAGTTCTTC.

This clonotype occurred a few times. This sequence joins TRBV7-2 and TRBJ2-3, with 13 bases identical to TRBD2. Looked up from germline, CDR1 is SGHTA and CDR2 is FQGNSA. The CDR3 totals 20 residues. V trimming: 4 bases; J trimming: 0 bases; junction bases outside the gene matches: 13. In DNA form, the CDR3 reads TGTGCCAGCAGCTGGGTGGTCGGACTAGCGGGAGACAGGAGCACAGATACGCAGTATTTT. Its protein is CASSWVVGLAGDRSTDTQYF.

This clonotype was found many times. The CDR3 is CSAYRPGRAPEAFF. CDR3 DNA: TGCAGCGCTTATCGACCTGGCAGGGCTCCTGAAGCTTTCTTT. The chain is built from TRBV29-1 and TRBJ1-1; a possible D gene is TRBD1 (5 bases). This CDR3 comprises 14 residues. Per germline, CDR1 SQVTM and CDR2 ANQGSEA. V shed 7 bases and J shed 6 bases, with 21 bases lying between them.

Ten or more counts support this clonotype. The chain couples TRBV28 to TRBJ2-7; 9 nucleotides line up with TRBD2. This CDR3 has 14 amino acids. Germline V gene lookup returns CDR1 MDHEN and CDR2 SYDVKM. J lost 4 bases, V lost 6 bases, and 7 bases had no gene match. CDR3 DNA: TGTGCCAGCAGGCTGACTAGCGGCCTTTACGAGCAGTACTTC. Translation: CASRLTSGLYEQYF.

By its share, this clonotype is medium-sized (0.01 to 0.1%). The chain joins TRBV7-9 to TRBJ1-5, with D hard to call. V was shortened by 8 bases and J by 1 base, with 12 bases between the two germline ends. The CDR3 is 14 residues long. Germline lookup yields CDR1 SEHNR and CDR2 FQNEAQ (reference sequence). The chain's CDR3 is CASGPTESNQPQHF. CDR3 DNA sequence: TGTGCCAGCGGCCCGACGGAGAGCAATCAGCCCCAGCATTTT.

The gene calls are TRBV5-1 and TRBJ1-1; TRBD1 might be the D (5 bases). Trimming took off 0 bases at V and 6 bases at J, with 15 bases between the two ends. The CDR3 runs 15 residues. CDR1 is SGHRS and CDR2 is YFSETQ in the germline V gene. The CDR3 is CASSLARVSLAEAFF. As DNA, the CDR3 is TGCGCCAGCAGCTTGGCCAGGGTGTCGTTAGCTGAAGCTTTCTTT. Full variable domain (outside the CDR3, taken from reference TRBV5-1 and TRBJ1-1): KAGVTQTPRYLIKTRGQQVTLSCSPISGHRSVSWYQQTPGQGLQFLFEYFSETQRNKGNFPGRFSGRQFSNSRSEMNVSTLELGDSALYLCASSLARVSLAEAFFGQGTRLTVV.

The chain has TRBV5-1 and TRBJ1-1; tentative D call: TRBD1 (5 bases). From germline, CDR1 is SGHRS and CDR2 YFSETQ. The CDR3 extends over 15 amino acids. The ends were cut back, 2 bases at V and 4 bases at J, with 15 bases in the middle. The CDR3: CASSFLKRDGTEAFF. The CDR3 DNA sequence: TGCGCCAGCAGCTTCCTAAAGCGGGACGGCACTGAAGCTTTCTTT.

V is TRBV7-3 and J is TRBJ2-1; the match to TRBD1 covers 12 bases. This CDR3 is built from 15 residues. Germline lookup yields CDR1 SGHTA and CDR2 FQGTGA. With V trimmed by 5 bases and J by 9 bases, 8 bases remained unmatched. The CDR3 protein is CASSDPGQGAGEQFF. Written as DNA, the CDR3 is TGTGCCAGCAGCGACCCGGGACAGGGGGCAGGTGAGCAGTTCTTC.

This clonotype was seen repeatedly, ten times or more. In DNA, the CDR3 is TGCAGTGCTAGAGTTGGTCAGCCCCAGCATTTT. It yields the protein CSARVGQPQHF. The genes are TRBV20-1 and TRBJ1-5; D is unresolved. The V and J ends lost 1 base and 6 bases respectively, with 4 bases between them. CDR1 and CDR2 (germline): DFQATT, SNEGSKA (reference sequence). The CDR3 extends over 11 amino acids.

V usage is TRBV24-1 and J usage is TRBJ2-2; TRBD1 matches at 11 bases. The CDR3 extends over 15 amino acids. Germline values: CDR1 KGHDR, CDR2 SFDVKD. With V trimmed by 7 bases and J by 3 bases, 3 bases remained unmatched. CDR3 amino acids: CATRPGQGDTGELFF. The DNA for the CDR3 is TGTGCCACCAGGCCGGGACAGGGGGACACCGGGGAGCTGTTTTTT.

This clonotype was observed many times. The chain employs TRBV20-1 and TRBJ2-2; no clear D gene. This CDR3 is 13 amino acids long. Trimming shortened V by 0 bases and J by 6 bases, and 8 bases separated the two germline ends. CDR1 is DFQATT, CDR2 SNEGSKA, per germline (reference sequence). The CDR3 DNA reads TGCAGTGCTAGAGAATTAACCCCCGGGGAGCTGTTTTTT. The encoded protein is CSARELTPGELFF.